These T cell receptor beta chains were read from a single sample in a study of shared clonotypes between healthy human individuals. The repertoire was sequenced with immunoSEQ multiplex PCR; TCRdb's copy has only in-frame clones and lacks some. The data contain some 490,000 clones, approximately 82% of them seen just once; the ten biggest clones take up around 13%. Sequencing was carried out using PBMCs. The receptor set was obtained from a woman in her thirties or forties in good health. Some clones in this sample may be carry-over from other donors' samples. The CDR3 runs from the conserved cysteine through the conserved F or W. D genes are given only for firm matches. Part of the rows lack a size; the others show once, few, many or a class for expanded clones.

TRBV10-3	NA	TRBD2	TRBJ2-1	CAISDTSGRSISYNEQFF	TGTGCCATCAGTGATACTAGCGGGAGGAGTATTTCCTACAATGAGCAGTTCTTC
TRBV6-4	NA	TRBD1	TRBJ2-3	CASSVEGQGTDTQYF	TGTGCCAGCAGCGTCGAGGGACAGGGGACAGATACGCAGTATTTT
TRBV18	NA	NA	TRBJ1-4	CASSPRENEKLFF	TGTGCCAGCTCACCTCGGGAGAATGAAAAACTGTTTTTT
TRBV4-1	NA	TRBD2	TRBJ2-5	CASSHGLAGEGETQYF	TGCGCCAGCAGCCACGGACTAGCGGGAGAGGGAGAGACCCAGTACTTC
TRBV18	NA	TRBD1	TRBJ1-1	CASSPGQGAEAFF	TGTGCCAGCTCACCAGGACAGGGCGCTGAAGCTTTCTTT
TRBV7-8	NA	NA	TRBJ2-7	CASSFSSYEQYF	TGTGCCAGCAGCTTTAGTTCGTATGAGCAGTACTTC
TRBV5-4	NA	TRBD1	TRBJ1-2	CASSLVQGQYGYTF	TGTGCCAGCAGCTTAGTACAGGGGCAATATGGCTACACCTTC
TRBV6-5	NA	TRBD1	TRBJ1-5	CASRQGAPGNQPQHF	TGTGCCAGTAGACAGGGCGCCCCTGGCAATCAGCCCCAGCATTTT
TRBV7-6	NA	NA	TRBJ1-3	CASSSSPGVGNTIYF	TGTGCCAGCAGCTCCTCACCCGGCGTGGGAAACACCATATATTTT
TRBV29-1	NA	TRBD2	TRBJ2-5	CSVSIGGSVQETQYF	TGCAGCGTTTCAATTGGCGGGAGTGTCCAAGAGACCCAGTACTTC
TRBV7-2	NA	NA	TRBJ1-5	CASSQLWGEPQHF	TGTGCCAGCAGCCAGCTCTGGGGGGAGCCCCAGCATTTT
TRBV2	NA	TRBD1	TRBJ1-1	CASSGQGNTEAFF	TGTGCCAGCAGTGGACAGGGTAACACTGAAGCTTTCTTT
TRBV4-1	few	NA	TRBJ2-7	CASSQDETQPFYEQYF	TGCGCCAGCAGCCAAGATGAGACCCAGCCATTCTACGAGCAGTACTTC
TRBV5-6	NA	NA	TRBJ1-2	CASSLVTDDYGYTF	TGTGCCAGCAGCTTGGTCACGGACGATTATGGCTACACCTTC
TRBV20-1	NA	NA	TRBJ2-1	CSARRAHEQFF	TGCAGTGCTCGCCGGGCTCACGAGCAGTTCTTC
TRBV7-3	once	NA	TRBJ2-3	CASSLGTPPATQYF	TGTGCCAGCAGCTTAGGGACACCCCCGGCCACGCAGTATTTT
TRBV18	once	NA	TRBJ2-7	CASSSSYGGDEQYF	TGTGCCAGCTCATCGAGCTATGGTGGTGACGAGCAGTACTTC
TRBV13	once	TRBD2	TRBJ2-7	CASSPALAGGYEQYF	TGTGCCAGCAGCCCCGCCTTAGCGGGAGGCTACGAGCAGTACTTC
TRBV28	NA	TRBD2	TRBJ2-1	CASSLLAAPNNEQFF	TGTGCCAGCAGTTTACTAGCGGCACCAAACAATGAGCAGTTCTTC
TRBV7-9	once	NA	TRBJ1-5	CASSPAGDRNQPQHF	TGTGCCAGCAGCCCGGCTGGGGACCGCAATCAGCCCCAGCATTTT